A single sample gave rise to the 9 T cell receptor beta chains below, sequenced in a study of T-cell reconstitution after alpha-beta-depleted transplantation in children. Library preparation (for TCRbeta) was performed with unique molecular identifiers. TCRdb re-derived calls from the PCR reads in MiXCR, one entry per CDR3 protein. The repertoire holds 440,000 or so distinct CDR3 sequences, with over 40% as singletons. The starting material was PBMCs, obtained before TCRalphabeta/CD19-depleted stem cell transplant. The receptors originated from a girl under 10 years old with aplastic anemia, due to receive a stem cell transplant.

The chain couples TRBV12-3 or TRBV12-4 to TRBJ2-7, with 7 bases that match TRBD1. This CDR3 has 13 amino acids. Germline trimming cut 8 bases from V and 2 bases from J; bases unmatched to any gene: 6. The CDR3 protein is CASGDSDTYEQYF. The CDR3, as DNA: TGTGCCAGCGGGGACAGTGATACCTACGAGCAGTACTTC.

This sequence joins TRBV5-5 and TRBJ1-1; the D is unclear. Trimming shortened V by 0 bases and J by 7 bases, and 10 bases separated the two germline ends. CDR1 is SGHKS, CDR2 YYEKEE, per germline (reference sequence). This CDR3 is 13 amino acids long. The CDR3 DNA reads TGTGCCAGCAGCTTGGAGGCAGACTTTGAAGCTTTCTTT. Protein sequence: CASSLEADFEAFF.

The V call is TRBV19, the J call TRBJ2-1, with 14 bases that match TRBD2. Germline V CDR1 and CDR2: LNHDA, SQIVND (reference sequence). This CDR3 is built from 14 residues. V lost 4 bases, J lost 8 bases, and 1 base stayed unmatched. In nucleotides, the CDR3 is TGTGCCAGTAGTAAGGGACTAGCGGGAGATGAGCAGTTCTTC. Translating gives CASSKGLAGDEQFF.

This clonotype was seen more than once but under ten times. Written as DNA, the CDR3 is TGTGCCAGCTCACCACACGATGAGCAGTTCTTC. This sequence encodes CASSPHDEQFF. The rearrangement uses TRBV18 and TRBJ2-1; D gene unclear. CDR1 KGHSH and CDR2 LQKENI come from the germline V gene. The germline V and J ends were trimmed by 1 base and 8 bases, with 3 bases remaining between them. CDR3 length equals 11 residues.

This clonotype was detected a few times. The genes are TRBV29-1 and TRBJ1-1, with D hard to call. This CDR3 is 13 amino acids long. In germline, CDR1 is SQVTM, CDR2 ANQGSEA. V was clipped by 7 bases and J by 0 bases, with 12 bases between them. Here the CDR3 DNA reads TGCAGCGGCTTGAATAGGGTGAACACTGAAGCTTTCTTT. The encoded protein is CSGLNRVNTEAFF.

This clonotype was picked up many times. The chain combines TRBV20-1 with TRBJ2-2, with TRBD2 matching over 11 bases. The CDR3 covers 17 residues. The ends lost 3 bases at V and 4 bases at J; junction bases unmatched: 10. CDR1 and CDR2 from the germline V gene are DFQATT and SNEGSKA (reference sequence). CDR3 protein: CSARETSGNLGTGELFF. The CDR3 DNA follows: TGCAGTGCTAGGGAGACTAGCGGGAATCTCGGCACCGGGGAGCTGTTTTTT.

V and J are TRBV6-2 or TRBV6-3 and TRBJ2-1; 9 bases agree with TRBD2. CDR1 MNHEY and CDR2 SVGEGT come from the germline V gene. The CDR3 contains 18 residues. V dropped 0 bases and J dropped 4; count of bases not matched to a gene: 10. The DNA for the CDR3 is TGTGCCAGCAGTTACTCGATCGGTCAGGCGGGAGGGTACAATGAGCAGTTCTTC. Amino acid sequence: CASSYSIGQAGGYNEQFF.

V and J are TRBV20-1 and TRBJ2-7; no clear D gene. Germline CDR1 DFQATT, CDR2 SNEGSKA (reference sequence). Trimming shortened V by 6 bases and J by 6 bases, and 18 bases separated the two germline ends. There are 13 residues in the CDR3. In DNA form, the CDR3 reads TGCAGTGCAAACCTACCTAGTAGACTCGAGCAGTACTTC. Its translation is CSANLPSRLEQYF.

Only a few counts were recorded for this clonotype. This chain uses TRBV2 with TRBJ2-1; the D gene is possibly TRBD2 (6 bases). Between the trimmed V and J ends, which lost 4 bases and 6 bases, there was a span of 16 bases. The length of the CDR3 is 15 residues. Germline CDR1 and CDR2: SNHLY and FYNNEI. The CDR3 protein is CASSVQAGIGNEQFF. The CDR3 DNA reads TGTGCCAGCAGTGTCCAGGCGGGAATTGGCAATGAGCAGTTCTTC. The complete variable domain, with remaining parts taken from reference TRBV2 and TRBJ2-1, reads EPEVTQTPSHQVTQMGQEVILRCVPISNHLYFYWYRQILGQKVEFLVSFYNNEISEKSEIFDDQFSVERPDGSNFTLKIRSTKLEDSAMYFCASSVQAGIGNEQFFGPGTRLTVL.